This T cell receptor beta chain was identified in a study of blood T cell repertoires in COVID-19. Study at large: Nucleic acid was either cDNA or gDNA, and it came from T cells, B-cell-depleted T cells, or PBMCs.

The V end was cut by 7 bases, the J end by 0 bases, with 9 bases between. Germline CDR1 SGHAT, CDR2 FQNNGV. The CDR3 runs 13 residues. Original data processing: How many nucleated cells were present was estimated from reference gene primer amplification. The data were produced by immunoSEQ multiplex PCR, yet TCRdb's version contains in-frame clones alone and is incomplete. The DNA was the basis for D and trimming; V, J and clone size are from that table. This table holds about 64,000 clones, approximately 80% found once. This TCR derives from a woman aged 60 to 75 with acute or convalescent COVID-19. The chain combines TRBV11-2 with TRBJ1-1; no clear D. Sequencing was performed on peripheral blood. CDR3 amino acids: CASTPSVNTEAFF. CDR3 bases: TGTGCCAGCACCCCTTCGGTGAACACTGAAGCTTTCTTT.